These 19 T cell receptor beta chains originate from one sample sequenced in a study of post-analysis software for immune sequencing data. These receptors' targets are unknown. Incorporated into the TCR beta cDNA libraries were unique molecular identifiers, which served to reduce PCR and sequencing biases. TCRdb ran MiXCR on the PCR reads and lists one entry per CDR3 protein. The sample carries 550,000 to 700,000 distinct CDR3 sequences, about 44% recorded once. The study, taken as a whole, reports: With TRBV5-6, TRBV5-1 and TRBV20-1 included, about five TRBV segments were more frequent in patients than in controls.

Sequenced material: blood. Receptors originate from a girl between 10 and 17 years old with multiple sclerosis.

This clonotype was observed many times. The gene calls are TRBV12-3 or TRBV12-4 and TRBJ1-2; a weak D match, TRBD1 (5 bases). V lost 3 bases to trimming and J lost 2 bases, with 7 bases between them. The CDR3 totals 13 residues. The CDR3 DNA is TGTGCCAGCAGTTTTAGGGGCAACTATGGCTACACCTTC. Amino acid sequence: CASSFRGNYGYTF.

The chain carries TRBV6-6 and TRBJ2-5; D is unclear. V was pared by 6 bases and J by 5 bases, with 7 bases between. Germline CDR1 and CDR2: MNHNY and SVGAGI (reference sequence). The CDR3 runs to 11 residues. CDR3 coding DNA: TGTGCCAGCAGACTCAGGGAGACCCAGTACTTC. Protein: CASRLRETQYF.

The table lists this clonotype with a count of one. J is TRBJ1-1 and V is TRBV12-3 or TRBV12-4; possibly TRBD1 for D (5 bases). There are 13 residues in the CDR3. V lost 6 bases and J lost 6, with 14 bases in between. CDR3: CASRQPQGAEAFF. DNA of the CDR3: TGTGCCAGCAGGCAACCTCAGGGAGCTGAAGCTTTCTTT.

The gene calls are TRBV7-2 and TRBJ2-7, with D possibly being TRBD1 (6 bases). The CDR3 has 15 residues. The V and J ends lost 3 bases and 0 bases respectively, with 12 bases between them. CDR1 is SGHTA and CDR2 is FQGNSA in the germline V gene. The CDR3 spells CASSLSTGSSYEQYF. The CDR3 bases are TGTGCCAGCAGCTTGAGTACAGGGAGCTCCTACGAGCAGTACTTC.

The DNA for the CDR3 is TGTGCCAGCAGCCGGAGACTAGCGGGGCCTCAGTACTTC. Amino acid sequence: CASSRRLAGPQYF. This chain links TRBV11-3 with TRBJ2-7; TRBD2 matches at 11 bases. The CDR3 length is 13 residues. Germline V gene lookup returns CDR1 SGHNT and CDR2 YENEEA. Trimming at V came to 5 bases and at J to 10 bases, leaving 7 bases not matched to a gene.

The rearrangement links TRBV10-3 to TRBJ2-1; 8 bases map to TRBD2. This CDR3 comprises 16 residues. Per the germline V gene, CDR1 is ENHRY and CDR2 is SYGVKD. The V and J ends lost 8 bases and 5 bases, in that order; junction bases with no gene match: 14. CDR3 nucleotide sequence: TGTGCCATCGGGGCGGTGGGCGGGGGGCCCGACAATGAGCAGTTCTTC. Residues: CAIGAVGGGPDNEQFF.

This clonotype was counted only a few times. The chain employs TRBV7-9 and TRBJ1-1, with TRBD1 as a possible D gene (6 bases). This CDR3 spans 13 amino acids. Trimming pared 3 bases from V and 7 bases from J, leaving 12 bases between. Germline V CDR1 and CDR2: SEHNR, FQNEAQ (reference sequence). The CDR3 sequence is CASSLLKGGEAFF. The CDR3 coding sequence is TGTGCCAGCAGCTTGCTGAAGGGGGGTGAAGCTTTCTTT.

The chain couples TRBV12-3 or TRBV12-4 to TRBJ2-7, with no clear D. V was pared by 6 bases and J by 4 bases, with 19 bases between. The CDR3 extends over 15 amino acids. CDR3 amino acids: CASSPRHDYRYEQYF. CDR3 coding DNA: TGTGCCAGCAGCCCGAGACACGATTATAGGTACGAGCAGTACTTC.

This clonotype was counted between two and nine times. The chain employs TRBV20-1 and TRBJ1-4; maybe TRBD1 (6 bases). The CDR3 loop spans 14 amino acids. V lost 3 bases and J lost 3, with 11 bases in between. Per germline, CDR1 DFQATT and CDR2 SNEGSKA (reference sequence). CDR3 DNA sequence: TGCAGTGCTAGGGAGGACAGCTCTAATGAAAAACTGTTTTTT. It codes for CSAREDSSNEKLFF.

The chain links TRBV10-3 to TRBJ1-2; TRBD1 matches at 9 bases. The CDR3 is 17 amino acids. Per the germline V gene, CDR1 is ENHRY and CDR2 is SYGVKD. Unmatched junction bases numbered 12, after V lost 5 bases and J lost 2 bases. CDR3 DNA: TGTGCCATCAGTTGGGGGACCGGGACAGGGAGAAACTATGGCTACACCTTC. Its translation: CAISWGTGTGRNYGYTF.

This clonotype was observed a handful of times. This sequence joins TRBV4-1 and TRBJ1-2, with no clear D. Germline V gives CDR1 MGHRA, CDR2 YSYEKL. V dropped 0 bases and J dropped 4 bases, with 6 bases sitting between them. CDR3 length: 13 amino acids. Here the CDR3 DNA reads TGCGCCAGCAGCCAAGACTCCCGCTATGGCTACACCTTC. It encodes CASSQDSRYGYTF.

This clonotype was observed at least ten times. CDR3: CASSLAGNTDTQYF. DNA of the CDR3: TGTGCCAGCAGCCTAGCGGGCAACACAGATACGCAGTATTTT. The chain joins TRBV27 to TRBJ2-3, with 8 bases lining up with TRBD2. Trimming took 6 bases from V and 2 from J; bases not matched to a gene: 4. The CDR3 spans 14 residues. The germline gives CDR1 MNHEY, CDR2 SMNVEV (reference sequence).

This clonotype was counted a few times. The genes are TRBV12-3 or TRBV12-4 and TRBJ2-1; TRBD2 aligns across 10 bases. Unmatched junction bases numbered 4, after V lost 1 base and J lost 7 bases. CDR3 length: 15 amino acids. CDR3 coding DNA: TGTGCCAGCAGTTTAGAAGCGGGAGGGCCAAATGAGCAGTTCTTC. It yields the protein CASSLEAGGPNEQFF.

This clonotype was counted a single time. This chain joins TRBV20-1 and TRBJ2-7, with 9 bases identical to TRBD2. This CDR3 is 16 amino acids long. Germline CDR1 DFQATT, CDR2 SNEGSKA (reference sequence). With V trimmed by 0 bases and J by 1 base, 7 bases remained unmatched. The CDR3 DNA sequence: TGCAGTGCTAGAGATCTTAAGCGGGGGGCATCCTACGAGCAGTACTTC. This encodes CSARDLKRGASYEQYF.

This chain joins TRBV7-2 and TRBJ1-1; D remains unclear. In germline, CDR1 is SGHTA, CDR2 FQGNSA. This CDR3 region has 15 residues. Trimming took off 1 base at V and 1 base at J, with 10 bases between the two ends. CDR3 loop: CASSLVKGGNTEAFF. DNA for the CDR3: TGTGCCAGCAGCTTAGTTAAAGGTGGGAACACTGAAGCTTTCTTT.

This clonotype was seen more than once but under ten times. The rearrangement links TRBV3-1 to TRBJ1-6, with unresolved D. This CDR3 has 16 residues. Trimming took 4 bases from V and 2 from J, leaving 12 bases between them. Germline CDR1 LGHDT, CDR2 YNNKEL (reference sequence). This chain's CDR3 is CASSPSLSTYNSPLHF. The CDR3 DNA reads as TGTGCCAGCAGCCCCTCCTTAAGCACCTATAATTCACCCCTCCACTTT.

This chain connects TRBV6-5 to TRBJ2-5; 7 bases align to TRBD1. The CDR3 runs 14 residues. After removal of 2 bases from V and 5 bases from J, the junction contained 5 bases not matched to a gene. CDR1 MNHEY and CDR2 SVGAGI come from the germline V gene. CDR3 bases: TGTGCCAGCAGTTACCGAGCAGGGGGTGAGACCCAGTACTTC. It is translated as CASSYRAGGETQYF.

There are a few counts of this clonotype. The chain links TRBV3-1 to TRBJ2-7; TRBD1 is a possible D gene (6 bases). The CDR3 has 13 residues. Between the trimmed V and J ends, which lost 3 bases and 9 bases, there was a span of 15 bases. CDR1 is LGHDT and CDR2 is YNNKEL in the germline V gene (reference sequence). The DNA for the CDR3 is TGTGCCAGCAGCCAGGGGGCGAAGGGTACGCAGTACTTC. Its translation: CASSQGAKGTQYF.

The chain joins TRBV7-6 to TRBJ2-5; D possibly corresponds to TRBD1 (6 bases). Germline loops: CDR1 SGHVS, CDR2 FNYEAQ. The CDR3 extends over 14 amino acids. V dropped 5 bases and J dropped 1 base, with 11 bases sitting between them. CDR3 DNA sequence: TGTGCCAGCAGCGCTACAGGGCTCCAAGAGACCCAGTACTTC. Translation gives CASSATGLQETQYF. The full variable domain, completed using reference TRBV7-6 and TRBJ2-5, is GAGVSQSPRYKVTKRGQDVALRCDPISGHVSLYWYRQALGQGPEFLTYFNYEAQQDKSGLPNDRFSAERPEGSISTLTIQRTEQRDSAMYRCASSATGLQETQYFGPGTRLLVL.